A single sample is the source of the 28 T cell receptor beta chains below, sequenced in a study of cytomegalovirus exposure and HLA in healthy donors. The study ran its PCR with 60 Vbeta and 13 Jbeta primers. Profiled with immunoSEQ multiplex PCR; TCRdb holds only in-frame clones, not every one. The table has roughly 230,000 clones, over 90% seen once; the top ten hold 1.7%. Sequenced: PBMCs. These receptors were taken from a girl aged 2-10 years in good health and CMV-seronegative.

The DNA of the CDR3 is TGTGCCAGCAGCTTTACCAAAGGGGGGGGAGTTGAAGAGCAGTACTTC. It specifies CASSFTKGGGVEEQYF. The chain is built from TRBV5-6 and TRBJ2-7; tentative D call: TRBD2 (7 bases). Germline V lookup: CDR1 SGHDT, CDR2 YYEEEE. CDR3 size: 16 residues. The V end was cut by 2 bases, the J end by 7 bases, with 22 bases between. Looking up the rest from reference TRBV5-6 and TRBJ2-7 gives the full variable domain: DAGVTQSPTHLIKTRGQQVTLRCSPKSGHDTVSWYQQALGQGPQFIFQYYEEEERQRGNFPDRFSGHQFPNYSSELNVNALLLGDSALYLCASSFTKGGGVEEQYFGPGTRLTVT.

This clone was seen just once. This sequence joins TRBV5-1 and TRBJ2-2, with a weak D call TRBD2 (7 bases). CDR3 length equals 15 residues. CDR1 and CDR2 from the germline V gene are SGHRS and YFSETQ. Trimming left V 4 bases short and J 4 bases short, with 14 bases between. The CDR3 region is CASSRGGAATGELFF. The CDR3, as DNA: TGCGCCAGCAGCAGGGGGGGAGCTGCCACCGGGGAGCTGTTTTTT.

The rearrangement uses TRBV19 and TRBJ2-7, with TRBD2 identical over 8 bases. V was clipped by 3 bases and J by 2 bases; unmatched bases: 6. The CDR3 spans 15 residues. CDR1 and CDR2 (germline): LNHDA, SQIVND (reference sequence). Here the CDR3 reads CASSIGRGATYEQYF. In DNA, the CDR3 is TGTGCCAGTAGTATTGGGCGGGGGGCGACCTACGAGCAGTACTTC.

The rearrangement links TRBV5-4 to TRBJ1-3; D not certain. The germline V and J ends were trimmed by 5 bases and 0 bases, with 15 bases remaining between them. The CDR3 totals 16 residues. CDR1 is SGHNT and CDR2 is YYREEE in the germline V gene (reference sequence). CDR3 DNA: TGTGCCAGCAGTTCTACCGAAGCTTCCTCTGGAAACACCATATATTTT. Translated, it gives CASSSTEASSGNTIYF.

Details on this clone: This sample also contains other DNA sequences that code for the same CDR3. The chain couples TRBV10-3 to TRBJ2-5; D is perhaps TRBD2 (6 bases). V was shortened by 8 bases and J by 5 bases, with 9 bases between the two germline ends. Germline lookup yields CDR1 ENHRY and CDR2 SYGVKD. The CDR3 runs 11 residues. The CDR3 reads CAISGGETQYF. CDR3 bases: TGTGCCATCTCAGGAGGGGAGACCCAGTACTTC.

The CDR3 sequence is CASMNGQGHGYTF. CDR3 sequence (DNA): TGTGCCAGCATGAACGGACAGGGTCATGGCTACACCTTC. The chain recombines TRBV6-5 with TRBJ1-2, with 8 bases matching TRBD1. CDR1 and CDR2 (germline): MNHEY, SVGAGI. CDR3 size: 13 residues. V shed 7 bases, J shed 6 bases, and the junction held 7 bases outside the gene matches.

The chain is built from TRBV19 and TRBJ1-5; perhaps TRBD1 as D (6 bases). V shed 9 bases and J shed 9 bases, with 24 bases lying between them. Germline V gives CDR1 LNHDA, CDR2 SQIVND (reference sequence). CDR3 size: 15 residues. DNA of the CDR3: TGTGCCAGCGGCGGGGGGGGCCGAGACTTTGGGCCCCAGCATTTT. This translates into CASGGGGRDFGPQHF.

The genes are TRBV11-2 and TRBJ1-5; 7 bases fit TRBD1. V lost 3 bases and J lost 6; bases outside the gene matches: 2. The CDR3 has 13 amino acids. The V gene's germline CDR1 is SGHAT and CDR2 FQNNGV. CDR3: CASSLGQTQPQHF. In DNA form, the CDR3 reads TGTGCCAGCAGCTTGGGACAGACTCAGCCCCAGCATTTT. The variable domain in full, with the rest retrieved from reference TRBV11-2 and TRBJ1-5, is EAGVAQSPRYKIIEKRQSVAFWCNPISGHATLYWYQQILGQGPKLLIQFQNNGVVDDSQLPKDRFSAERLKGVDSTLKIQPAKLEDSAVYLCASSLGQTQPQHFGDGTRLSIL.

The V gene is TRBV9, the J gene TRBJ2-1, with 9 nucleotides matching TRBD2. Germline V CDR1 and CDR2: SGDLS, YYNGEE. The CDR3 totals 16 residues. After removal of 0 bases from V and 7 bases from J, the junction contained 8 bases not matched to a gene. The CDR3 DNA reads as TGTGCCAGCAGCGTAGTTTGGGCGGGGGGGCTTAATGAGCAGTTCTTC. Translating gives CASSVVWAGGLNEQFF.

The chain combines TRBV9 with TRBJ2-5; TRBD2 is a possible D gene (6 bases). With 0 bases removed from V and 3 bases from J, the gap between germline ends came to 24 bases. Germline assignment: CDR1 SGDLS and CDR2 YYNGEE. This CDR3 comprises 19 residues. The CDR3 here is CASSVAWDPEGGLEETQYF. The CDR3 bases are TGTGCCAGCAGCGTAGCATGGGATCCGGAGGGTGGACTTGAAGAGACCCAGTACTTC.

CDR3 DNA: TGTGCCAGCAGGGGGTCAGGGTTAAGCTACGAGCAGTACTTC. Translation gives CASRGSGLSYEQYF. This sequence joins TRBV2 and TRBJ2-7; D might be TRBD1 (5 bases). The germline V and J ends were trimmed by 6 bases and 3 bases, with 15 bases remaining between them. This CDR3 has 14 amino acids. Germline V gene sequence: CDR1 SNHLY, CDR2 FYNNEI.

The CDR3 loop is CASSLVLAVNQPQHF. The CDR3 DNA is TGTGCCAGCAGCTTAGTCTTGGCAGTCAATCAGCCCCAGCATTTT. This chain connects TRBV7-4 to TRBJ1-5; D unresolved. This CDR3 has 15 amino acids. Germline V CDR1 and CDR2: SGHVT, SQSDAQ. The V gene lost 1 base and the J gene lost 3 bases, with 10 bases spanning the gap.

The rearrangement uses TRBV4-1 and TRBJ1-2; the match to TRBD1 covers 9 bases. The germline V gene has CDR1 MGHRA and CDR2 YSYEKL. Losses at the gene ends were 1 base for V and 2 bases for J; bases not matched to a gene: 8. This CDR3 has 17 amino acids. The CDR3 is CASSQARDRAENYGYTF. Written as DNA, the CDR3 is TGCGCCAGCAGCCAAGCCCGGGACAGGGCGGAGAACTATGGCTACACCTTC.

The chain combines TRBV6-4 with TRBJ1-6; D is unclear. This CDR3 has 13 amino acids. Germline V CDR1 and CDR2: MRHNA, SNTAGT. Trimming removed 4 bases from V and 9 bases from J, with 10 bases in between. The CDR3, as DNA: TGTGCCAGCAGTGCATTAATTAGTTCACCCCTCCACTTT. Protein product: CASSALISSPLHF.

This clone was seen a single time. This sequence joins TRBV2 and TRBJ1-6, with 8 positions matching TRBD1. The CDR3 contains 15 residues. Looked up from germline, CDR1 is SNHLY and CDR2 is FYNNEI. J lost 6 bases, V lost 8 bases, and 9 bases had no gene match. CDR3 loop: CASRTGNAFNSPLHF. CDR3 DNA: TGTGCCAGCCGGACAGGGAACGCCTTTAATTCACCCCTCCACTTT.

The chain has TRBV7-2 and TRBJ2-4, with D maybe TRBD2 (5 bases). With 5 bases removed from V and 1 base from J, the gap between germline ends came to 9 bases. Germline V gene sequence: CDR1 SGHTA, CDR2 FQGNSA. The CDR3 runs 14 residues. The CDR3 reads CASSPPGAKNIQYF. In nucleotides, the CDR3 is TGTGCCAGCAGCCCCCCGGGGGCCAAAAACATTCAGTACTTC.

Comment on this clone: The same CDR3 is also encoded by other DNA sequences in this sample. The rearrangement uses TRBV5-1 and TRBJ2-7; 10 bases fit TRBD1. CDR1 and CDR2 (germline): SGHRS, YFSETQ. The V and J ends lost 4 bases and 2 bases, in that order; junction bases with no gene match: 3. The CDR3 runs 14 residues. The CDR3 reads CASSSGQGAYEQYF. CDR3 nucleotide sequence: TGCGCCAGCAGCAGTGGACAGGGGGCCTACGAGCAGTACTTC.

This chain joins TRBV28 and TRBJ2-7, with D possibly TRBD2 on 6 matching bases. The germline CDR1 and CDR2 sequences are MDHEN and SYDVKM. The CDR3 has 13 residues. With 6 bases removed from V and 7 bases from J, the gap between germline ends came to 16 bases. The CDR3 DNA reads TGTGCCAGCAGCCTTGCTGGGGAGGAGGAGCAGTACTTC. This sequence encodes CASSLAGEEEQYF.

This chain uses TRBV5-4 with TRBJ2-7, with a tentative D call TRBD1 (5 bases). V was clipped by 0 bases and J by 2 bases, with 21 bases between them. Germline V gene sequence: CDR1 SGHNT, CDR2 YYREEE (reference sequence). CDR3 size: 18 residues. Written as DNA, the CDR3 is TGTGCCAGCAGCTTGGGGGCTCGTATCGACAGAGGCACCTACGAGCAGTACTTC. It yields the protein CASSLGARIDRGTYEQYF.

The genes are TRBV6-5 and TRBJ1-4; D unresolved. This CDR3 comprises 16 residues. From germline, CDR1 is MNHEY and CDR2 SVGAGI. The germline V and J ends were trimmed by 0 bases and 6 bases, with 14 bases remaining between them. This CDR3 is CASSYSRSVGYEKLFF. In DNA, the CDR3 is TGTGCCAGCAGTTACTCGAGGTCTGTAGGTTATGAAAAACTGTTTTTT.

This clone appeared a single time. The V call is TRBV5-1, the J call TRBJ1-5; a weak D match, TRBD1 (5 bases). This CDR3 region has 16 residues. The V end was cut by 0 bases, the J end by 4 bases, with 14 bases between. CDR1 and CDR2 (germline): SGHRS, YFSETQ. The CDR3 region has the DNA TGCGCCAGCAGCTTGGGGAGGGTTGGGGGGAATCAGCCCCAGCATTTT. Protein product: CASSLGRVGGNQPQHF.

The chain is built from TRBV2 and TRBJ1-1; D remains ambiguous. V was shortened by 4 bases and J by 7 bases, with 7 bases between the two germline ends. CDR1 is SNHLY and CDR2 is FYNNEI in the germline V gene. CDR3 length: 11 residues. The chain's CDR3 is CASSAGSEAFF. In DNA, the CDR3 is TGTGCCAGCAGTGCGGGAAGTGAAGCTTTCTTT. Combining the CDR3 with reference TRBV2 and TRBJ1-1 gives the whole variable domain EPEVTQTPSHQVTQMGQEVILRCVPISNHLYFYWYRQILGQKVEFLVSFYNNEISEKSEIFDDQFSVERPDGSNFTLKIRSTKLEDSAMYFCASSAGSEAFFGQGTRLTVV.

V is TRBV6-5 and J is TRBJ1-2; D gene ambiguous. CDR1 and CDR2 (germline): MNHEY, SVGAGI. Trimming took 4 bases from V and 8 from J, leaving 17 bases between them. The CDR3 has 14 amino acids. CDR3 sequence: CASSSMLTRRGYTF. DNA of the CDR3: TGTGCCAGCAGTTCCATGCTAACACGGAGAGGCTACACCTTC.

J is TRBJ1-2 and V is TRBV12-5; D is possibly TRBD1 (5 bases). The ends were cut back, 11 bases at V and 7 bases at J, with 20 bases in the middle. Per the germline V gene, CDR1 is LGHNT and CDR2 is FRNRAP. The CDR3 spans 13 residues. CDR3 sequence reads: CASQPGGWSGYTF. Written as DNA, the CDR3 is TGTGCTTCCCAGCCGGGGGGATGGTCTGGCTACACCTTC. Supplemented by reference TRBV12-5 and TRBJ1-2, the full variable domain reads DARVTQTPRHKVTEMGQEVTMRCQPILGHNTVFWYRQTMMQGLELLAYFRNRAPLDDSGMPKDRFSAEMPDATLATLKIQPSEPRDSAVYFCASQPGGWSGYTFGSGTRLTVV.

The chain combines TRBV27 with TRBJ2-7; the match to TRBD1 covers 7 bases. V lost 5 bases to trimming and J lost 1 base; unmatched junction nucleotides: 5. There are 14 residues in the CDR3. Per germline, CDR1 MNHEY and CDR2 SMNVEV (reference sequence). The CDR3 is CASSIRDSSYEQYF. The DNA of the CDR3 is TGTGCCAGCAGTATCCGGGACAGTTCCTACGAGCAGTACTTC.

This sequence joins TRBV25-1 and TRBJ1-1; TRBD1 is a possible D gene (6 bases). CDR3 length: 12 amino acids. Germline V gene data show CDR1 as MGHDK and CDR2 as SYGVNS. Trimming left V 6 bases short and J 6 bases short, with 11 bases between. The CDR3 spells CASRATGSEAFF. The CDR3 DNA reads as TGTGCCAGCAGGGCGACAGGATCTGAAGCTTTCTTT.

The rearrangement links TRBV18 to TRBJ1-2; TRBD1 is a possible D gene (6 bases). The V gene's germline CDR1 is KGHSH and CDR2 LQKENI. This CDR3 has 13 residues. V dropped 2 bases and J dropped 5 bases, with 9 bases sitting between them. For the CDR3, the DNA is TGTGCCAGCTCACCAGGACAGCTATATGGCTACACCTTC. This encodes CASSPGQLYGYTF.

This chain connects TRBV2 to TRBJ1-5, with D perhaps TRBD1 (6 bases). Between the trimmed V and J ends, which lost 6 bases and 2 bases, there was a span of 14 bases. The CDR3 spans 15 residues. The V gene's germline CDR1 is SNHLY and CDR2 FYNNEI. Here the CDR3 reads CASSTQDSGNQPQHF. DNA of the CDR3: TGTGCCAGCAGCACCCAGGACAGCGGCAATCAGCCCCAGCATTTT.